This T cell receptor (beta chain) came from a study of blood T cell repertoires in COVID-19. As for the study in general: Both acute and convalescent COVID-19 samples were obtained from the United States, Italy and Spain.

Assay: immunoSEQ multiplex PCR; the TCRdb copy retains only in-frame clones and omits some. Among around 270,000 clones listed, roughly 90% were seen once. With 4 bases clipped from V and 2 bases from J, the junction kept 4 bases outside the gene matches. The CDR3 extends over 17 amino acids. Germline V gives CDR1 SGHRS, CDR2 YFSETQ. The sample comprised peripheral blood. The rearrangement uses TRBV5-1 and TRBJ2-3, with TRBD2 matching 16 bases. This TCR came from a man aged 25 to 45 with active or convalescent COVID-19. CDR3 in DNA: TGCGCCAGCAGCCGGGGACTAGCGGGGGGGACCACAGATACGCAGTATTTT. Its translation: CASSRGLAGGTTDTQYF.